This T cell receptor (beta chain) was obtained from a study of CD8+ T cells in alopecia areata. In each case, RNA was isolated and then reverse transcribed into cDNA as the sequencing template. Here immunoSEQ multiplex PCR was the method, and the copy in TCRdb shows in-frame clones only, minus some. The table includes roughly 200,000 clones, about 48% detected once. Treatment specified: oral pan-JAK inhibitor, 5-10 mg twice daily. Trimming left V 0 bases short and J 4 bases short, with 12 bases between. The CDR3 contains 15 residues. Germline V CDR1 and CDR2: SGHRS, YFSETQ. The sample in question was CD8+ T cells sorted from blood, obtained at week 24, from a patient treated with tofacitinib. This clonotype originated in a human donor with alopecia areata. The rearrangement uses TRBV5-1 and TRBJ2-3; weak D call: TRBD2 (7 bases). The CDR3 reads CASSLATGGPDTQYF. The CDR3 DNA sequence: TGCGCCAGCAGCTTGGCTACGGGGGGCCCAGATACGCAGTATTTT.